This entry lists 10 T cell receptor beta chains sequenced from one sample in a study of OX40 agonist ivuxolimab in advanced cancers. Here immunoSEQ multiplex PCR was the method, and the copy in TCRdb shows in-frame clones only, minus some. Altogether 15,000 or so clones are present, about 80% being singletons, with the ten largest covering approximately 15%. This specimen consisted of CD4+ or CD8+ T cells sorted from blood, obtained in a trial of the OX40 agonist ivuxolimab. The receptors shown here come from an adult with an advanced solid tumor such as melanoma, head and neck, liver or kidney cancer.

The rearrangement joins TRBV7-6 to TRBJ1-5; D perhaps matches TRBD1 (5 bases). CDR3 length: 13 residues. CDR1 is SGHVS and CDR2 is FNYEAQ in the germline V gene. V gave up 5 bases and J gave up 5 bases, with 10 bases separating them. The CDR3 coding sequence is TGTGCCAGCAGCGGGGGAGGCCATCAGCCCCAGCATTTT. Its protein is CASSGGGHQPQHF. Full variable domain (remainder filled in from reference TRBV7-6 and TRBJ1-5): GAGVSQSPRYKVTKRGQDVALRCDPISGHVSLYWYRQALGQGPEFLTYFNYEAQQDKSGLPNDRFSAERPEGSISTLTIQRTEQRDSAMYRCASSGGGHQPQHFGDGTRLSIL.

This clone is a singleton in its sample. This chain joins TRBV19 and TRBJ1-2, with a weak D call TRBD1 (6 bases). V lost 9 bases to trimming and J lost 5 bases, with 7 bases between them. Germline V gene data show CDR1 as LNHDA and CDR2 as SQIVND (reference sequence). The CDR3 is made up of 10 amino acids. The CDR3 loop is CARDSYGYTF. In nucleotides, the CDR3 is TGTGCCAGGGACAGTTATGGCTACACCTTC.

V gene TRBV4-1 combines with J gene TRBJ2-7; TRBD1 matches at 9 bases. Trimming cost V 2 bases and J 2 bases; bases outside gene matches: 4. There are 15 residues in the CDR3. Looked up from germline, CDR1 is MGHRA and CDR2 is YSYEKL. Here the CDR3 reads CASSQWGTGTYEQYF. CDR3 nucleotide sequence: TGCGCCAGCAGCCAATGGGGGACAGGGACCTACGAGCAGTACTTC.

This chain uses TRBV4-2 with TRBJ2-1; D unclear. Per the germline V gene, CDR1 is LGHNA and CDR2 is YNFKEQ. V was trimmed by 6 bases and J by 6 bases, leaving 9 bases between them. CDR3 length: 12 amino acids. CDR3 coding DNA: TGTGCCAGCAGTCACAGCAGCAATGAGCAGTTCTTC. It yields the protein CASSHSSNEQFF.

The chain joins TRBV27 to TRBJ2-5; 7 bases align to TRBD2. The CDR3 has 14 amino acids. The trim removed 2 bases at V and 5 bases at J, leaving 5 bases unmatched. The germline gives CDR1 MNHEY, CDR2 SMNVEV (reference sequence). In DNA, the CDR3 is TGTGCCAGCAGTTTACGGCAGGGAGGGGAGACCCAGTACTTC. Its translation: CASSLRQGGETQYF.

The chain carries TRBV11-2 and TRBJ2-3; 13 bases match TRBD2. Per the germline V gene, CDR1 is SGHAT and CDR2 is FQNNGV. The CDR3 runs 15 residues. After removal of 1 base from V and 7 bases from J, the junction contained 2 bases not matched to a gene. The chain's CDR3 is CASSLGTSGGNTQYF. The CDR3, as DNA: TGTGCCAGCAGCTTAGGGACTAGCGGGGGAAATACGCAGTATTTT.

This rearrangement joins TRBV9 to TRBJ2-1; 7 nucleotides agree with TRBD2. The V gene's germline CDR1 is SGDLS and CDR2 YYNGEE. V lost 0 bases, J lost 9 bases, and 6 bases stayed unmatched. The CDR3 contains 14 residues. This CDR3 is CASSVAGGGLEQFF. In nucleotides, the CDR3 is TGTGCCAGCAGCGTAGCTGGCGGGGGACTTGAGCAGTTCTTC.

This chain joins TRBV7-2 and TRBJ1-1; D may be TRBD1 (5 bases). This CDR3 comprises 15 residues. Trimming stripped 0 bases from V and 5 bases from J, with 13 bases between. Germline CDR1 and CDR2: SGHTA and FQGNSA. CDR3 bases: TGTGCCAGCAGCTTAGCCGGGGACCCTGGGACTGAAGCTTTCTTT. Protein product: CASSLAGDPGTEAFF.

V and J are TRBV11-2 and TRBJ1-1; no reliable D call. Trimming shortened V by 3 bases and J by 0 bases, and 5 bases separated the two germline ends. This CDR3 is 13 amino acids long. From germline, CDR1 is SGHAT and CDR2 FQNNGV. The DNA for the CDR3 is TGTGCCAGCAGCTTGAGCATGAACACTGAAGCTTTCTTT. This codes for CASSLSMNTEAFF.

Here the CDR3 reads CATSTTGVEQYF. For the CDR3, the DNA is TGTGCCACCAGCACTACAGGGGTCGAGCAGTACTTC. This chain links TRBV15 with TRBJ2-7, with 7 bases lining up with TRBD1. The CDR3 is made up of 12 amino acids. Germline trimming cut 4 bases from V and 6 bases from J; bases unmatched to any gene: 3. In germline, CDR1 is LNHNV, CDR2 YYDKDF (reference sequence).